The rows below give T cell receptor beta chains drawn from one sample of a study of T cell changes during pregnancy in multiple sclerosis. TCRdb's copy holds only in-frame clones and misses some; the assay was immunoSEQ multiplex PCR. Of approximately 90,000 clones listed, around 94% were seen once; the top ten hold around 0.84%. Specimen: peripheral blood, collected in the third trimester of pregnancy. The receptors derive from a female donor with multiple sclerosis, enrolled in a pregnancy study. CDR3s include the opening cysteine and the closing phenylalanine or tryptophan. The order of the fields is J gene, V gene, CDR3 protein.

J gene: TRBJ1-2
V gene: TRBV14
CDR3 protein: CASSQEIDIRTGIYGYTF

J gene: TRBJ1-1
V gene: TRBV19
CDR3 protein: CASRPSEAAEAFF

J gene: TRBJ2-4
V gene: TRBV29-1
CDR3 protein: CSVEDGAGGNIQYF

J gene: TRBJ1-4
V gene: TRBV5-1
CDR3 protein: CASSFQAGTVNEKLFF

J gene: TRBJ1-1
V gene: TRBV7-3
CDR3 protein: CASSQMPGSPEAFF

J gene: TRBJ1-5
V gene: TRBV6-1
CDR3 protein: CAANRGGGTNQPQHF

J gene: TRBJ2-1
V gene: TRBV29-1
CDR3 protein: CSVEGGWVSSSYNEQFF

J gene: TRBJ1-1
V gene: TRBV28
CDR3 protein: CASHEETGGETEAFF

J gene: TRBJ2-7
V gene: TRBV7-2
CDR3 protein: CASSLERSPSSYEQYF

J gene: TRBJ1-2
V gene: TRBV9
CDR3 protein: CASSVVPDSFYGYTF

J gene: TRBJ2-3
V gene: TRBV19
CDR3 protein: CASSPGTSGSTQYF

J gene: TRBJ1-2
V gene: TRBV6-1
CDR3 protein: CASSEVYRAKDYGYTF

J gene: TRBJ1-5
V gene: TRBV18
CDR3 protein: CASSPPGQGNQPQHF

J gene: TRBJ1-3
V gene: TRBV30
CDR3 protein: CAWSVSPPIDRERRNTIYF

J gene: TRBJ2-2
V gene: TRBV29-1
CDR3 protein: CSARTSGNFAGELFF

J gene: TRBJ2-1
V gene: TRBV28
CDR3 protein: CASSLETGSEQFF

J gene: TRBJ2-2
V gene: TRBV6-1
CDR3 protein: CASSASGVGTGELFF

J gene: TRBJ2-1
V gene: TRBV2
CDR3 protein: CASKIEYEQFF

J gene: TRBJ2-3
V gene: TRBV27
CDR3 protein: CASSFLGLAGESQDTQYF

J gene: TRBJ1-5
V gene: TRBV18
CDR3 protein: CASSAGQGNQPQHF

J gene: TRBJ1-1
V gene: TRBV28
CDR3 protein: CASSLPTAEAFF

J gene: TRBJ2-7
V gene: TRBV27
CDR3 protein: CASSGTGDYEQYF

J gene: TRBJ2-3
V gene: TRBV29-1
CDR3 protein: CSVGLAGGWQDTQYF

J gene: TRBJ2-6
V gene: TRBV10-1
CDR3 protein: CASSDGAGGLSGANVLTF

J gene: TRBJ2-7
V gene: TRBV19
CDR3 protein: CASSIQESSYEQYF

J gene: TRBJ1-2
V gene: TRBV5-1
CDR3 protein: CASSFDRNIYTF

J gene: TRBJ2-2
V gene: TRBV29-1
CDR3 protein: CSVGGGRGNTGELFF